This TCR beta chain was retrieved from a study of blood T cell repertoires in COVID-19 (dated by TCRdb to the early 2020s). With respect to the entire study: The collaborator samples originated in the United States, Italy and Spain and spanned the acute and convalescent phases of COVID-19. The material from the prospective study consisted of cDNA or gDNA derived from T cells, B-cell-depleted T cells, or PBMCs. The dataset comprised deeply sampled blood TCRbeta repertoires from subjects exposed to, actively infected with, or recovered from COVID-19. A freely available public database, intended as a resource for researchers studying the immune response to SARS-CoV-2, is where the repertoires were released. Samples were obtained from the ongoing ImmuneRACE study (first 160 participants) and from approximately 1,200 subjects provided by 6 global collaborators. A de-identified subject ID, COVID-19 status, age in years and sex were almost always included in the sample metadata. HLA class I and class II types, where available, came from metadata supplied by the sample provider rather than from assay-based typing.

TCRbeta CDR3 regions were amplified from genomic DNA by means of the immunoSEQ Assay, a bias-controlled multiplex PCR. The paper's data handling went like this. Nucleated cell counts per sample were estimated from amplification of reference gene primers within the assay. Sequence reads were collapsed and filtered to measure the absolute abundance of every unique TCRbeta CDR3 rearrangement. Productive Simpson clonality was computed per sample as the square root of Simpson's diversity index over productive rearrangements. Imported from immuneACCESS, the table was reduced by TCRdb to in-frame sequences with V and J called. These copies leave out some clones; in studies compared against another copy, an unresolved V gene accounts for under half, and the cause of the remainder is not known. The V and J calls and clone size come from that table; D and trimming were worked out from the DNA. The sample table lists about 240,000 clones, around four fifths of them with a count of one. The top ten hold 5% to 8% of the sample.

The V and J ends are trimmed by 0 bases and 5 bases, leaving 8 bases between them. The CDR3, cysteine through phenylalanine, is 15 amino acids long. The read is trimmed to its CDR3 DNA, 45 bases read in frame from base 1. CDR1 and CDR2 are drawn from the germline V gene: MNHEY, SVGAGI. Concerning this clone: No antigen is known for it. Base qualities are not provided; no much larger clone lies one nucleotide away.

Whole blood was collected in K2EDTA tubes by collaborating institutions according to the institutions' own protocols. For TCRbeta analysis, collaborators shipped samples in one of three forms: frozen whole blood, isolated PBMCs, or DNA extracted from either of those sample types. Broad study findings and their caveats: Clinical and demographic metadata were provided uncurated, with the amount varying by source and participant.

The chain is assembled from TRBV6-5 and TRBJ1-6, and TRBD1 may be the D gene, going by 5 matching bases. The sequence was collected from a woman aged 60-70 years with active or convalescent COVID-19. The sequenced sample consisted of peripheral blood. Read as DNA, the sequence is TGTGCCAGCAGTTACTCGACAGCTAATAATTCACCCCTCCACTTT. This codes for CASSYSTANNSPLHF.